One and the same sample provided the 15 T cell receptor beta chains below, sequenced in a study of blood T cell repertoires in COVID-19. The protocol was immunoSEQ multiplex PCR, while the TCRdb copy is restricted to in-frame clones and leaves out a portion. This table holds some 250,000 clones, approximately 81% found once. Input material: peripheral blood. Source of these receptors: a woman in her late teens or twenties with acute or convalescent COVID-19.

This rearrangement joins TRBV27 to TRBJ2-7; TRBD2 might be the D (7 bases). The CDR3 has 14 amino acids. Germline CDR1 reads MNHEY; CDR2 reads SMNVEV (reference sequence). V shed 5 bases and J shed 3 bases, with 14 bases lying between them. CDR3 sequence: CASSPRGGGYEQYF. The CDR3 bases are TGTGCCAGCAGTCCTCGGGGAGGGGGCTACGAGCAGTACTTC.

The rearrangement uses TRBV19 and TRBJ2-7; TRBD1 aligns across 9 bases. With V trimmed by 8 bases and J by 5 bases, 10 bases remained unmatched. This CDR3 contains 14 residues. Germline loops: CDR1 LNHDA, CDR2 SQIVND (reference sequence). The CDR3 sequence is CASSDRGAVDEQYF. CDR3 DNA: TGTGCCAGTTCTGACAGGGGGGCGGTGGACGAGCAGTACTTC.

As for this clone: Other DNA sequences in this specimen translate into the identical CDR3. This chain joins TRBV4-1 and TRBJ1-3; no clear D. The germline gives CDR1 MGHRA, CDR2 YSYEKL. The CDR3 has 15 amino acids. Trimming took 0 bases from V and 0 from J, leaving 6 bases between them. The CDR3 DNA follows: TGCGCCAGCAGCCAAGATCCGGGCTCTGGAAACACCATATATTTT. This sequence encodes CASSQDPGSGNTIYF.

In the case of this clone: At one end the junction does not follow the germline gene, possibly because of a read error. This chain connects TRBV7-7 to TRBJ2-7, with 8 nucleotides matching TRBD2. Germline assignment: CDR1 SSHAT and CDR2 FNYEAQ (reference sequence). The CDR3 sequence is 15 residues long. For the CDR3, the DNA is TGTGCTAGCAGCCAAAACGCGGGAGGTTCCTACGAGCAGTACTTC. Protein: CASSQNAGGSYEQYF.

This clone has a single count. V usage is TRBV28 and J usage is TRBJ2-1; no clear D. Germline V gene lookup returns CDR1 MDHEN and CDR2 SYDVKM. The CDR3 totals 13 residues. Trimming removed 2 bases from V and 9 bases from J, with 11 bases in between. The CDR3 region is CASSLRHLGEQFF. The CDR3 nucleotides read TGTGCCAGCAGTTTAAGACATTTGGGTGAGCAGTTCTTC.

The J gene is TRBJ2-2, the V gene TRBV7-9; 7 bases are shared with TRBD2. The V gene end was trimmed by 5 bases and the J gene end by 4 bases; junction bases not matched to a gene: 13. The V gene's germline CDR1 is SEHNR and CDR2 FQNEAQ (reference sequence). This CDR3 contains 17 residues. This CDR3 is CASSGPSGEIFTGELFF. CDR3 in DNA: TGTGCCAGCAGCGGACCGAGCGGGGAGATCTTCACCGGGGAGCTGTTTTTT.

The chain is built from TRBV19 and TRBJ2-7; 10 bases are shared with TRBD2. V trimming: 3 bases; J trimming: 1 base; junction bases outside the gene matches: 6. This CDR3 contains 16 residues. From germline, CDR1 is LNHDA and CDR2 SQIVND (reference sequence). DNA of the CDR3: TGTGCCAGTAGTATCGGCCTACTAGCGGGGTCCTACGAGCAGTACTTC. Protein: CASSIGLLAGSYEQYF.

The chain uses TRBV18 and TRBJ1-1; 9 bases align to TRBD1. From germline, CDR1 is KGHSH and CDR2 LQKENI. The CDR3 has 14 amino acids. Germline trimming cut 4 bases from V and 5 bases from J; bases unmatched to any gene: 5. This CDR3 reads CASSQADRGTEAFF. In DNA form, the CDR3 reads TGTGCCAGCTCACAAGCCGACAGGGGGACTGAAGCTTTCTTT.

The rearrangement joins TRBV27 to TRBJ2-7; no definite D call. Trimming cost V 3 bases and J 1 base, with 10 bases left between them. CDR1 is MNHEY and CDR2 is SMNVEV in the germline V gene (reference sequence). The CDR3 is 14 residues long. In DNA, the CDR3 is TGTGCCAGCAGTTTTTATTCAGGATCCTACGAGCAGTACTTC. Amino acids: CASSFYSGSYEQYF.

The rearrangement joins TRBV6-5 to TRBJ1-1; D gene ambiguous. Germline values: CDR1 MNHEY, CDR2 SVGAGI. Trimming removed 2 bases at V and 3 bases at J, with 13 bases between. This CDR3 comprises 15 residues. CDR3 sequence (DNA): TGTGCCAGCAGTTACACCCCGGGAAGGGACACTGAAGCTTTCTTT. This encodes CASSYTPGRDTEAFF.

V gene TRBV7-9 combines with J gene TRBJ2-2, with 7 nucleotides matching TRBD2. CDR3 size: 12 residues. CDR1 SEHNR and CDR2 FQNEAQ come from the germline V gene (reference sequence). V trimming: 10 bases; J trimming: 4 bases; junction bases outside the gene matches: 3. The CDR3 bases are TGTGCCAAACCTAGCGGCACCGGGGAGCTGTTTTTT. Its protein product is CAKPSGTGELFF.

The V and J genes are TRBV4-3 and TRBJ2-7; maybe TRBD2 (5 bases). This CDR3 region has 17 residues. Trimming stripped 0 bases from V and 3 bases from J, with 18 bases between. The germline gives CDR1 LGHNA, CDR2 YSLEER. The CDR3 spells CASSQDLSGKGYYEQYF. DNA of the CDR3: TGCGCCAGCAGCCAAGATCTGTCGGGGAAGGGTTACTACGAGCAGTACTTC.

The chain joins TRBV7-2 to TRBJ1-4; D unclear. The germline V gene has CDR1 SGHTA and CDR2 FQGNSA. The V end lost 5 bases, the J end lost 3 bases, and 16 bases lay between the germline ends. The CDR3 extends over 16 amino acids. The CDR3 sequence: CASSHRPLEANEKLFF. The CDR3 DNA sequence: TGTGCCAGCAGCCACCGCCCCCTAGAGGCTAATGAAAAACTGTTTTTT.

The CDR3 DNA reads TGTGCCAGCAGCCAACAGGGAGACTATGGCTACACCTTC. Protein: CASSQQGDYGYTF. The chain uses TRBV11-2 and TRBJ1-2; D is possibly TRBD1 (6 bases). Trimming took 5 bases from V and 3 from J, leaving 10 bases between them. The CDR3 is 13 residues long. The germline V gene has CDR1 SGHAT and CDR2 FQNNGV.

This sequence joins TRBV5-1 and TRBJ1-2; D uncertain. This CDR3 is built from 15 residues. Trimming took 0 bases from V and 2 from J, leaving 11 bases between them. The germline V gene has CDR1 SGHRS and CDR2 YFSETQ. The CDR3 protein is CASSLDGWQNYGYTF. The DNA for the CDR3 is TGCGCCAGCAGCTTGGATGGTTGGCAGAACTATGGCTACACCTTC.